The clone carrying this T cell receptor beta chain showed up many times. What it binds is unknown. Individuals selected for sequencing had exhibited CD8+CD57+ cell expansion on flow cytometry. Every patient had severe acquired aplastic anemia. This sample is drawn from a study of CD8+CD57+ T cells in acquired aplastic anemia. Template material for TCR beta VDJ and CDR3 profiling consisted of genomic DNA. One entry per CDR3 protein, called by TCRdb with MiXCR from the reads. The sample holds around 190,000 distinct CDR3 sequences, around 50% seen once. V shed 2 bases and J shed 4 bases, with 8 bases lying between them. CDR3 size: 14 residues. CDR1 and CDR2 from the germline V gene are SEHNR and FQNEAQ (reference sequence). General study results and limits: Patients and controls shared roughly 31 CD8+ CDR3 sequences, highly expressed in patients.

This receptor was taken from a human donor with aplastic anemia. The sample taken for sequencing was sorted CD4+, CD8+, or CD8+CD57+ T cells (not recorded which) from PBMCs. The V gene is TRBV7-9, the J gene TRBJ2-2; unclear D gene. The CDR3 region is CASSLSVSTGELFF. CDR3 sequence (DNA): TGTGCCAGCAGCTTATCAGTTAGCACCGGGGAGCTGTTTTTT.